These 27 T cell receptor beta chains were all obtained from the same sample, sequenced in a study of blood T cells in healthy people across ages. Combining a sample-barcoded 5' primer with a J-beta primer mix, a second PCR ran for 7 to 11 cycles. Each CDR3 protein is one row after TCRdb ran MiXCR on the 5' RACE reads. The table includes 750,000 to 1,000,000 distinct CDR3 sequences, almost 30% detected once. The sample was also linked to a second study, of T cells of mothers and their children.

The sample taken for sequencing was blood. These receptors all come from a woman aged 40-49 years in good health.

V and J are TRBV12-3 or TRBV12-4 and TRBJ1-3, with D unclear. The V gene lost 8 bases and the J gene lost 4 bases, with 15 bases spanning the gap. This CDR3 contains 14 residues. CDR3 sequence reads: CASANRAIGNTIYF. CDR3 coding DNA: TGTGCCAGCGCCAATAGGGCGATAGGAAACACCATATATTTT.

This clonotype has ten or more counts. The CDR3 DNA reads TGTGCCAGCAGCCCAGGGAGGGCGGGGCCGGTCCCGAGAATCAATGAGCAGTTCTTC. It specifies CASSPGRAGPVPRINEQFF. The chain recombines TRBV5-5 with TRBJ2-1; 7 positions match TRBD2. There are 19 residues in the CDR3. V dropped 4 bases and J dropped 6; count of bases not matched to a gene: 22. Germline CDR1 and CDR2: SGHKS and YYEKEE (reference sequence).

Many counts were recorded for this clonotype. CDR3 sequence (DNA): TGCAGCGTTGTAGGACAGGGAGGAGTATACATTCAGTACTTC. This gives the protein CSVVGQGGVYIQYF. The gene calls are TRBV29-1 and TRBJ2-4; the match to TRBD1 covers 8 bases. The J segment lost 8 bases and the V segment lost 4 bases, leaving 10 bases of the junction unmatched. This CDR3 contains 14 residues. Germline CDR1 SQVTM, CDR2 ANQGSEA.

This clonotype was detected a few times. The chain recombines TRBV19 with TRBJ1-1; D remains ambiguous. The CDR3 loop spans 12 amino acids. The germline V gene has CDR1 LNHDA and CDR2 SQIVND (reference sequence). The V and J ends lost 10 bases and 3 bases respectively, with 12 bases between them. CDR3 sequence: CAIKKGYTEAFF. DNA for the CDR3: TGTGCCATTAAAAAAGGGTACACTGAAGCTTTCTTT.

Here the CDR3 DNA reads TGCAGCGTTATACTCCGGAACATCGAGACAGATACGCAGTATTTT. This gives the protein CSVILRNIETDTQYF. This chain uses TRBV29-1 with TRBJ2-3; no clear D. Germline V CDR1 and CDR2: SQVTM, ANQGSEA. Trimming left V 5 bases short and J 3 bases short, with 18 bases between. This CDR3 has 15 amino acids.

This clonotype was picked up a small number of times. CDR3 sequence: CASSEFQFNQPQHF. The CDR3 coding sequence is TGTGCCAGCAGTGAATTCCAGTTCAATCAGCCCCAGCATTTT. The J gene is TRBJ1-5, the V gene TRBV6-1; D is ambiguous. CDR1 and CDR2 from the germline V gene are MNHNS and SASEGT. The CDR3 runs 14 residues. Trimming pared 2 bases from V and 3 bases from J, leaving 8 bases between.

This clonotype has at least ten counts. The genes are TRBV7-6 and TRBJ2-7; 11 bases align to TRBD1. CDR3 length: 16 residues. V dropped 4 bases and J dropped 3; count of bases not matched to a gene: 8. The V gene's germline CDR1 is SGHVS and CDR2 FNYEAQ. CDR3 loop: CASSYGAGTGGYEQYF. CDR3 in DNA: TGTGCCAGCAGCTACGGGGCCGGGACAGGGGGCTACGAGCAGTACTTC.

The chain is built from TRBV20-1 and TRBJ1-2, with a tentative D call TRBD1 (5 bases). The CDR3 has 12 amino acids. Per the germline V gene, CDR1 is DFQATT and CDR2 is SNEGSKA (reference sequence). With 3 bases removed from V and 4 bases from J, the gap between germline ends came to 9 bases. CDR3 region: CSASPTVYGYTF. In nucleotides, the CDR3 is TGCAGTGCTAGCCCGACAGTCTATGGCTACACCTTC.

This clonotype was detected a few times. The chain carries TRBV20-1 and TRBJ2-3, with a weak D call TRBD1 (6 bases). The CDR3 is 15 amino acids. V dropped 6 bases and J dropped 0 bases, with 16 bases sitting between them. Germline V gives CDR1 DFQATT, CDR2 SNEGSKA (reference sequence). The DNA of the CDR3 is TGCAGTGCAGTAGATTGGGACACCAGCACAGATACGCAGTATTTT. Amino acids: CSAVDWDTSTDTQYF.

This clonotype has just a few counts. The rearrangement joins TRBV18 to TRBJ2-7, with D hard to call. This CDR3 is 12 amino acids long. From germline, CDR1 is KGHSH and CDR2 LQKENI. V lost 6 bases to trimming and J lost 5 bases, with 11 bases between them. The CDR3 bases are TGTGCCAGCTCGCCATTTCGGAACGAGCAGTACTTC. Protein sequence: CASSPFRNEQYF.

The gene calls are TRBV27 and TRBJ1-2; D is undetermined. The germline CDR1 and CDR2 sequences are MNHEY and SMNVEV (reference sequence). The CDR3 extends over 12 amino acids. V was cut by 6 bases and J by 7 bases, with 12 bases left in between. CDR3 loop: CASRSGNRGYTF. CDR3 DNA sequence: TGTGCCAGCAGGTCCGGGAACCGTGGCTACACCTTC.

This sequence joins TRBV15 and TRBJ2-7; D is unresolved. The V gene's germline CDR1 is LNHNV and CDR2 YYDKDF (reference sequence). The CDR3 runs to 14 residues. V lost 3 bases to trimming and J lost 0 bases, with 9 bases between them. CDR3 sequence (DNA): TGTGCCACCAGCAGCGGAACGTACTCCTACGAGCAGTACTTC. Translated: CATSSGTYSYEQYF.

Comments on this clonotype: Since a much larger clone is just one base distant, this may be a read error. J is TRBJ2-7 and V is TRBV5-1; D may be TRBD2 (7 bases). V was cut by 3 bases and J by 1 base, with 11 bases left in between. Germline values: CDR1 SGHRS, CDR2 YFSETQ. The CDR3 consists of 14 residues. This CDR3 is CASSWGGESYEQYF. Here the CDR3 DNA reads TGCGCCAGCAGCTGGGGGGGCGAGTCCTACGAGCAGTACTTC.

This clonotype was found a few times. The chain combines TRBV7-2 with TRBJ1-2; 11 bases are a match to TRBD1. Germline V CDR1 and CDR2: SGHTA, FQGNSA. The V and J ends lost 3 bases and 5 bases, in that order; junction bases with no gene match: 5. CDR3 length equals 15 residues. CDR3 sequence: CASSLGTGGAYGYTF. In DNA form, the CDR3 reads TGTGCCAGCAGCTTGGGGACAGGGGGGGCTTATGGCTACACCTTC.

The V and J genes are TRBV6-5 and TRBJ1-1; TRBD1 matches 9 bases. Germline V gene data show CDR1 as MNHEY and CDR2 as SVGAGI. CDR3 size: 16 residues. The V segment lost 3 bases and the J segment 1 base; nucleotides outside the gene matches: 6. The CDR3 protein is CASSYSPGQGNTEAFF. CDR3 DNA sequence: TGTGCCAGCAGTTATAGTCCGGGACAGGGGAACACTGAAGCTTTCTTT.

This clonotype has more than one count but fewer than ten. The J gene is TRBJ2-4, the V gene TRBV18, with D perhaps TRBD1 (5 bases). Germline V CDR1 and CDR2: KGHSH, LQKENI. Trimming took off 0 bases at V and 0 bases at J, with 9 bases between the two ends. There are 16 residues in the CDR3. The CDR3 protein is CASSPPGRLAKNIQYF. The CDR3 nucleotides are TGTGCCAGCTCACCACCGGGGCGACTAGCCAAAAACATTCAGTACTTC.

V gene TRBV3-1 combines with J gene TRBJ1-2; D unclear. The length of the CDR3 is 13 residues. V was cut by 2 bases and J by 4 bases, with 8 bases left in between. The germline V gene has CDR1 LGHDT and CDR2 YNNKEL (reference sequence). The CDR3 DNA reads as TGTGCCAGCAGCCAACGAGTCTCCTATGGCTACACCTTC. It yields the protein CASSQRVSYGYTF.

A few counts support this clonotype. The chain has TRBV6-2 or TRBV6-3 and TRBJ2-1; D is uncertain. Germline CDR1 and CDR2: MNHEY and SVGEGT. This CDR3 has 12 residues. Trimming took off 6 bases at V and 8 bases at J, with 11 bases between the two ends. The CDR3 loop is CASSSYSYEQFF. CDR3 bases: TGTGCCAGCAGCTCCTATAGCTATGAGCAGTTCTTC.

V usage is TRBV7-3 and J usage is TRBJ2-7, with D tentatively TRBD1 (7 bases). Trimming took off 5 bases at V and 7 bases at J, with 18 bases between the two ends. This CDR3 region has 14 residues. Per germline, CDR1 SGHTA and CDR2 FQGTGA. In DNA, the CDR3 is TGTGCCAGCAGCCTCGACAGGGAGGCTAATGAGCAGTACTTC. Translated, it gives CASSLDREANEQYF.

This clonotype was seen more than once but under ten times. The V gene is TRBV6-2 or TRBV6-3, the J gene TRBJ2-1, with 9 bases fitting TRBD1. Trimming removed 9 bases from V and 8 bases from J; junction bases left unmatched: 11. Germline lookup yields CDR1 MNHEY and CDR2 SVGEGT. This CDR3 has 14 amino acids. For the CDR3, the DNA is TGTGCCAGTCGGAGGGGCCGGGACAGGGATGAGCAGTTCTTC. The encoded protein is CASRRGRDRDEQFF.

At least ten counts were recorded for this clonotype. This rearrangement joins TRBV29-1 to TRBJ2-7; D remains unclear. The CDR3 covers 12 residues. V lost 5 bases, J lost 5 bases, and 13 bases lay in between. Looked up from germline, CDR1 is SQVTM and CDR2 is ANQGSEA. CDR3: CSVRFSFHEQYF. The CDR3 nucleotides are TGCAGCGTTCGATTCAGTTTCCACGAGCAGTACTTC.

The DNA of the CDR3 is TGCAGTGCTAGAGAGCGGGCACCGCAAGCTAACTATGGCTACACCTTC. Translation: CSARERAPQANYGYTF. The J gene is TRBJ1-2, the V gene TRBV20-1; the D is unclear. This CDR3 comprises 16 residues. Germline V gene lookup returns CDR1 DFQATT and CDR2 SNEGSKA (reference sequence). V was cut by 0 bases and J by 0 bases, with 14 bases left in between.

As concerns this clonotype: A much larger clonotype is one base distant, so this may be a read error. The rearrangement joins TRBV24-1 to TRBJ2-2; D is perhaps TRBD1 (6 bases). The CDR3 has 16 amino acids. Germline V CDR1 and CDR2: KGHDR, SFDVKD. In nucleotides, the CDR3 is TGTGCCACCAGTGGGCCCGGTCAGGGGATGACCGGGGAGCCGTTTTTT. Translation gives CATSGPGQGMTGEPFF.

The chain employs TRBV14 and TRBJ2-7; D possibly corresponds to TRBD2 (7 bases). TRBJ2-5 explains the end of the DNA better; the J call may be wrong. In germline, CDR1 is SGHDN, CDR2 FVKESK. The CDR3 is 15 amino acids. The CDR3, as DNA: TGTGCCAGCAGCCCCTCCTTTCGGGGGGCGGAGACCCAGTACTTC. It specifies CASSPSFRGAETQYF.

In its sample, this clonotype was seen many times. This chain links TRBV20-1 with TRBJ1-6; perhaps TRBD1 as D (5 bases). Trimming cost V 6 bases and J 6 bases, with 9 bases left between them. Germline CDR1 and CDR2: DFQATT and SNEGSKA (reference sequence). CDR3 size: 12 residues. CDR3 region: CSAGGLNSPLHF. The CDR3, as DNA: TGCAGTGCGGGGGGACTTAATTCACCCCTCCACTTT.

This clonotype was observed a handful of times. The chain joins TRBV11-2 to TRBJ1-1, with a possible D match to TRBD1 (6 bases). CDR1 is SGHAT and CDR2 is FQNNGV in the germline V gene. The CDR3 has 14 residues. The V and J ends lost 5 bases and 5 bases respectively, with 15 bases between them. The CDR3 loop reads CASSEQGRWTEAFF. The CDR3 DNA sequence: TGTGCCAGCAGCGAACAGGGTCGGTGGACTGAAGCTTTCTTT. Full variable domain (rest looked up from reference TRBV11-2 and TRBJ1-1): EAGVAQSPRYKIIEKRQSVAFWCNPISGHATLYWYQQILGQGPKLLIQFQNNGVVDDSQLPKDRFSAERLKGVDSTLKIQPAKLEDSAVYLCASSEQGRWTEAFFGQGTRLTVV.

The CDR3 loop reads CASSPRTMLGEQFF. The CDR3 nucleotides read TGTGCCAGCAGCCCCCGGACCATGTTGGGTGAGCAGTTCTTC. The chain recombines TRBV7-4 with TRBJ2-1, with unresolved D. This CDR3 has 14 residues. V lost 5 bases to trimming and J lost 9 bases, with 17 bases between them. Germline CDR1 and CDR2: SGHVT and SQSDAQ.